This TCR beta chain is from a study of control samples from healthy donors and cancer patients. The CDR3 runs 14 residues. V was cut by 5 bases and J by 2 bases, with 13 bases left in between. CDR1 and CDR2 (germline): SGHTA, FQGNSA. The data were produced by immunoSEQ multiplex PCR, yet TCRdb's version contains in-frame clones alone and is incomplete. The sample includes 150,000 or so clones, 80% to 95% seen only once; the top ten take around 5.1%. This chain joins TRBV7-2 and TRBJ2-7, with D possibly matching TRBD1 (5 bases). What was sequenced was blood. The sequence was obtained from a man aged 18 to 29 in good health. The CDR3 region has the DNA TGTGCCAGCAGCGCCCGTGTGGGGCCCTACGAGCAGTACTTC. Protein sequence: CASSARVGPYEQYF.